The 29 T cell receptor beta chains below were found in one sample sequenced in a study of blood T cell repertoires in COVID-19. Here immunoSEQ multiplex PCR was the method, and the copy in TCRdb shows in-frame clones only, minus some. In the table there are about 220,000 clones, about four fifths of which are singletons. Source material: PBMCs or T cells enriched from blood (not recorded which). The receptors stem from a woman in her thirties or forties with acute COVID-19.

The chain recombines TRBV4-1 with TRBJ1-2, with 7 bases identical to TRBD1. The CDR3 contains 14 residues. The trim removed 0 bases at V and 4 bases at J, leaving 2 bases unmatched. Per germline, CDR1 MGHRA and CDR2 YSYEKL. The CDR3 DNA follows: TGCGCCAGCAGCCAAGAAAGACAGGGCTATGGCTACACCTTC. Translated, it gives CASSQERQGYGYTF.

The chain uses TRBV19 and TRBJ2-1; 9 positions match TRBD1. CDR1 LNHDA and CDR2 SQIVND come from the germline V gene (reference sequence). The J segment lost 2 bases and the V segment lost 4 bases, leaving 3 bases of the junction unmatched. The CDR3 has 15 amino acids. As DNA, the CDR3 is TGTGCCAGTAGTACACGACAGGGGGCCTACAATGAGCAGTTCTTC. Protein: CASSTRQGAYNEQFF.

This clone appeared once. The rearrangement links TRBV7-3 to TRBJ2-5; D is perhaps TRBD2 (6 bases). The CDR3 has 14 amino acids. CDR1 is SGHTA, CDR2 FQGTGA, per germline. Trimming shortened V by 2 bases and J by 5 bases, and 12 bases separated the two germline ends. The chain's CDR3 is CASSLGGSGETQYF. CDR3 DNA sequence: TGTGCCAGCAGCTTAGGGGGGTCGGGGGAGACCCAGTACTTC.

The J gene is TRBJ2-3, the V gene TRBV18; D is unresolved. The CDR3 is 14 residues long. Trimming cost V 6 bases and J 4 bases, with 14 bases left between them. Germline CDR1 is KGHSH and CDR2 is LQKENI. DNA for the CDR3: TGTGCCAGCTCTCCCTCTACAGCACCAGATACGCAGTATTTT. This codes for CASSPSTAPDTQYF.

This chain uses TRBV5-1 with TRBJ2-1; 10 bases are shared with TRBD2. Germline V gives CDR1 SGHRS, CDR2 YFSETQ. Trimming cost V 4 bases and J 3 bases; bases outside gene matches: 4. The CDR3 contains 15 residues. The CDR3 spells CASSASGSGYNEQFF. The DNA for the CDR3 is TGCGCCAGCAGCGCTAGCGGGAGCGGCTACAATGAGCAGTTCTTC.

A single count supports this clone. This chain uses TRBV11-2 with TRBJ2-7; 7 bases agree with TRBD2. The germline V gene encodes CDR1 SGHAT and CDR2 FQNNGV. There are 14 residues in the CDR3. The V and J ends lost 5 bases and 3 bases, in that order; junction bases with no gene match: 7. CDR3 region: CASSPERGLYEQYF. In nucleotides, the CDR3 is TGTGCCAGCAGCCCCGAGCGGGGCCTCTACGAGCAGTACTTC. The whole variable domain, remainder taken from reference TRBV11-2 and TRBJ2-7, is EAGVAQSPRYKIIEKRQSVAFWCNPISGHATLYWYQQILGQGPKLLIQFQNNGVVDDSQLPKDRFSAERLKGVDSTLKIQPAKLEDSAVYLCASSPERGLYEQYFGPGTRLTVT.

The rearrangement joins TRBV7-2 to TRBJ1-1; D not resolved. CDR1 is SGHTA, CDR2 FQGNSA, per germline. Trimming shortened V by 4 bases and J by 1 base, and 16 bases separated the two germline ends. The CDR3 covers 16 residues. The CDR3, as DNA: TGTGCCAGCAGCTACGAGGGCAGCGCAAGGAACACTGAAGCTTTCTTT. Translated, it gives CASSYEGSARNTEAFF.

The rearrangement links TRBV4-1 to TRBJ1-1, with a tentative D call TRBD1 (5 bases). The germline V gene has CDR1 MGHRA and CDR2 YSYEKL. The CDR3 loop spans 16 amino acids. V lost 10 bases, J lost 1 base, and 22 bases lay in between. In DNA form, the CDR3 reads TGCGCCACACGTCCCCAGGGTGTTAGCTGGAACACTGAAGCTTTCTTT. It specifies CATRPQGVSWNTEAFF.

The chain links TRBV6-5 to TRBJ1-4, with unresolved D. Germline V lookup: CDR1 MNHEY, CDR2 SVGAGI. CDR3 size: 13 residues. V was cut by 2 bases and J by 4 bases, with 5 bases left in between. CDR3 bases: TGTGCCAGCAGTTACAGCCATAATGAAAAACTGTTTTTT. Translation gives CASSYSHNEKLFF.

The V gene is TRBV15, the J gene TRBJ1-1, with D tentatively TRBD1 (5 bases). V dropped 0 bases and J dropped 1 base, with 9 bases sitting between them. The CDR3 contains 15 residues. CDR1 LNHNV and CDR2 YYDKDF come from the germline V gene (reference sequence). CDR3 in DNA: TGTGCCACCAGCAGAGATTGGAGGGGGAACACTGAAGCTTTCTTT. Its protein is CATSRDWRGNTEAFF.

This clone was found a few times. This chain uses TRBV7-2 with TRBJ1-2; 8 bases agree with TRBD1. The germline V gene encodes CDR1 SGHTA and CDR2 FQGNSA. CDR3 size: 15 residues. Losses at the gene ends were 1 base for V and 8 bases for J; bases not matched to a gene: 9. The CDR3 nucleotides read TGTGCCAGCAGCTTAGGGTTCCAGGGGGCGCAGGGCTACACCTTC. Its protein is CASSLGFQGAQGYTF. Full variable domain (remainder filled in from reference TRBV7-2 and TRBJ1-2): GAGVSQSPSNKVTEKGKDVELRCDPISGHTALYWYRQSLGQGLEFLIYFQGNSAPDKSGLPSDRFSAERTGGSVSTLTIQRTQQEDSAVYLCASSLGFQGAQGYTFGSGTRLTVV.

For the CDR3, the DNA is TGTGCCAGCAGCGTAGTGGGGGGAGGGCGAGGGGAGCAGTACTTC. As protein: CASSVVGGGRGEQYF. The rearrangement joins TRBV9 to TRBJ2-7; TRBD2 matches 7 bases. This CDR3 spans 15 amino acids. The trim removed 0 bases at V and 7 bases at J, leaving 10 bases unmatched. Looked up from germline, CDR1 is SGDLS and CDR2 is YYNGEE.

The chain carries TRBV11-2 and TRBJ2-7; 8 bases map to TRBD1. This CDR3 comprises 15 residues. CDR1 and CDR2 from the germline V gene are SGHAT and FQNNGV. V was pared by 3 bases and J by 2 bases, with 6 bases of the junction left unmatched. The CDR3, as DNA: TGTGCCAGCAGCTTTGATCCGGGACAGGCCTACGAGCAGTACTTC. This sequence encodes CASSFDPGQAYEQYF. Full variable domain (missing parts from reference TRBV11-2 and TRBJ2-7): EAGVAQSPRYKIIEKRQSVAFWCNPISGHATLYWYQQILGQGPKLLIQFQNNGVVDDSQLPKDRFSAERLKGVDSTLKIQPAKLEDSAVYLCASSFDPGQAYEQYFGPGTRLTVT.

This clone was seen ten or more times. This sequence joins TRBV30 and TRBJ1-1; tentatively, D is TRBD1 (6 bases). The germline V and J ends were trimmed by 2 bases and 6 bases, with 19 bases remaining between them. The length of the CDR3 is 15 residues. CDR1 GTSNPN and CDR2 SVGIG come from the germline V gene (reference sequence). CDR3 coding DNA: TGTGCCTGGAGTCTAAGGGGACACCCAAGGGCTGAAGCTTTCTTT. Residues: CAWSLRGHPRAEAFF.

CDR3 amino acids: CASSGTSGGWETQYF. The CDR3 DNA sequence: TGTGCCAGCAGCGGGACTAGCGGGGGTTGGGAGACCCAGTACTTC. The chain employs TRBV2 and TRBJ2-5; 14 bases line up with TRBD2. Germline trimming cut 6 bases from V and 5 bases from J; bases unmatched to any gene: 5. Looked up from germline, CDR1 is SNHLY and CDR2 is FYNNEI. The CDR3 contains 15 residues.

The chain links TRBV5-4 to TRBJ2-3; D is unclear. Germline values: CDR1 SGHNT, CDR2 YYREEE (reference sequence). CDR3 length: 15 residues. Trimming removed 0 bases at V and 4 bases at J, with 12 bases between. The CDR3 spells CASSLGRFYSDTQYF. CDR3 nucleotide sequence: TGTGCCAGCAGCTTGGGCAGGTTTTATTCAGATACGCAGTATTTT.

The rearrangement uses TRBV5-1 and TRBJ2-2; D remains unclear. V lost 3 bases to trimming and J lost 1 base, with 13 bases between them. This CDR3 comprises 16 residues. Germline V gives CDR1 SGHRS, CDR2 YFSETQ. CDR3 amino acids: CASSSLGSGNTGELFF. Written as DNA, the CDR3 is TGCGCCAGCAGCTCCCTCGGATCGGGGAACACCGGGGAGCTGTTTTTT.

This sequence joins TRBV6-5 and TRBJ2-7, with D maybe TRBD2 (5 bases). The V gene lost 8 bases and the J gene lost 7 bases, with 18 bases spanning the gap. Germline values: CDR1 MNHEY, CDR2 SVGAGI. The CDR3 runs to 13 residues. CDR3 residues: CASYLVTSGEQYF. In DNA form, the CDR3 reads TGTGCCAGCTACTTGGTGACATCGGGGGAGCAGTACTTC.

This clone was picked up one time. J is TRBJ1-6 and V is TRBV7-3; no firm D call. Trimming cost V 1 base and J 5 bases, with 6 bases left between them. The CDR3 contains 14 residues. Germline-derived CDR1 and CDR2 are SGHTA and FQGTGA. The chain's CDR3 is CASSLSQNNSPLHF. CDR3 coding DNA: TGTGCCAGCAGCTTAAGTCAGAATAATTCACCCCTCCACTTT.

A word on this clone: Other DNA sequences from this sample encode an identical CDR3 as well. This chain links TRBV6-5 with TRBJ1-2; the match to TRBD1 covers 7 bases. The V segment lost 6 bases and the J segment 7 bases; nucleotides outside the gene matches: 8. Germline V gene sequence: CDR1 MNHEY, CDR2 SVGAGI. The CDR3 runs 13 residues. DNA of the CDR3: TGTGCCAGCAGCAGAGACAGGGTGGGTGGCTACACCTTC. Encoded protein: CASSRDRVGGYTF.

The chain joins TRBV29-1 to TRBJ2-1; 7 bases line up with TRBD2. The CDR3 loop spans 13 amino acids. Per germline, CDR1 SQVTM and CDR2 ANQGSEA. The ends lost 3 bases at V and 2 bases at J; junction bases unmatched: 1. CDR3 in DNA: TGCAGCGTTGAGGGACTAACCTACAATGAGCAGTTCTTC. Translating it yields CSVEGLTYNEQFF.

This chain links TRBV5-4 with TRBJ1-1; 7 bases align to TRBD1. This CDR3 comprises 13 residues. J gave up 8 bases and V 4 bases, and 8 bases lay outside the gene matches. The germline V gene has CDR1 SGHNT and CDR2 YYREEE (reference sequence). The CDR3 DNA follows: TGTGCCAGCAGCCTCCGGGACAGAGCAGAAGCTTTCTTT. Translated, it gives CASSLRDRAEAFF.

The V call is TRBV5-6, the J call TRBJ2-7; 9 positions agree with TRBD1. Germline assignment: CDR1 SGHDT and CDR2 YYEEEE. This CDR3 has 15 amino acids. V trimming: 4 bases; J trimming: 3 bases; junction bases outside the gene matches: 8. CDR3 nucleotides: TGTGCCAGCAGCCCTCCGGGGACAGGGATCTACGAGCAGTACTTC. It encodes CASSPPGTGIYEQYF.

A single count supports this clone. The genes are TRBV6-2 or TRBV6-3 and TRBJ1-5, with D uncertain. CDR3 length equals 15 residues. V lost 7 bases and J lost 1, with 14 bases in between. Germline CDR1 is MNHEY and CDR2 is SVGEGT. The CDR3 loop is CASTPMWRSNQPQHF. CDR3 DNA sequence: TGTGCCAGCACCCCGATGTGGAGAAGCAATCAGCCCCAGCATTTT.

The CDR3 region has the DNA TGCGCCAGCAGCCAAGAGGCTAACAGGCTGAGCCATCGTGCAACTAATGAAAAACTGTTTTTT. It encodes CASSQEANRLSHRATNEKLFF. The chain is built from TRBV4-1 and TRBJ1-4; D possibly corresponds to TRBD1 (5 bases). Germline-derived CDR1 and CDR2 are MGHRA and YSYEKL. V was trimmed by 0 bases and J by 0 bases, leaving 23 bases between them. CDR3 size: 21 residues.

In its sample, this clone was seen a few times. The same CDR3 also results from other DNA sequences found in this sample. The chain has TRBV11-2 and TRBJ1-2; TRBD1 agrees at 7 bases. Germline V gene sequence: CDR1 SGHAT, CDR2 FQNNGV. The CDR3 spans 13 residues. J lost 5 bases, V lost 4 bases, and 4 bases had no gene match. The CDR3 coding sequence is TGTGCCAGCAGCTCGACAGGGCCGTATGGCTACACCTTC. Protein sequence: CASSSTGPYGYTF.

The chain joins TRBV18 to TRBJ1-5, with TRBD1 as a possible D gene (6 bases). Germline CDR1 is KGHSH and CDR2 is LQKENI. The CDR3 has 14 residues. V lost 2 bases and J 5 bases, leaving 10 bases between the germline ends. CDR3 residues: CASSPTPGDQPQHF. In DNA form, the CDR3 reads TGTGCCAGCTCACCAACGCCAGGGGATCAGCCCCAGCATTTT.

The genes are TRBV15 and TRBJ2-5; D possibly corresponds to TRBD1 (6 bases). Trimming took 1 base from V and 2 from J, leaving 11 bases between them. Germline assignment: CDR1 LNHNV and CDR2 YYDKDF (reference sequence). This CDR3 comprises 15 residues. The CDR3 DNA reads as TGTGCCACCAGCAGAGCATCTGGACAGCAAGAGACCCAGTACTTC. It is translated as CATSRASGQQETQYF. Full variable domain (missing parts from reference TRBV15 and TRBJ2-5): DAMVIQNPRYQVTQFGKPVTLSCSQTLNHNVMYWYQQKSSQAPKLLFHYYDKDFNNEADTPDNFQSRRPNTSFCFLDIRSPGLGDTAMYLCATSRASGQQETQYFGPGTRLLVL.

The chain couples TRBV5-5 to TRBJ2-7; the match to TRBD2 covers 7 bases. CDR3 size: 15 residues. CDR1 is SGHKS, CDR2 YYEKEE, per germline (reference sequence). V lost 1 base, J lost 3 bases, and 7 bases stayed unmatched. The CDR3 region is CASSLNAGEGYEQYF. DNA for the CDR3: TGTGCCAGCAGCTTGAACGCGGGAGAAGGCTACGAGCAGTACTTC.